This is a list of T cell receptor beta chains from one sample in a study of T cells in Graves' hyperthyroidism and ophthalmopathy. TCRdb reanalysed the multiplex PCR reads using MiXCR and keeps one entry per CDR3 protein. The profile shows over 200,000 distinct CDR3 sequences, roughly 15% of them singletons. The sample comprised blood. The receptors stem from a woman in her 40s with Graves' hyperthyroidism that later progressed to Graves' ophthalmopathy. Both conserved end residues are part of each CDR3. A D gene is named only where the DNA matches it firmly. Clone size is not always given. Where it is, it says once, few, many or a class for expanded clones.

d_gene: .; abundance: .; j_gene: TRBJ1-5; v_gene: TRBV3-1; CDR3nt: TGTGCCAGCAGCCAAGGGAGAGGGTATCGCAATCAGCCCCAGCATTTT; CDR3aa: CASSQGRGYRNQPQHF
d_gene: .; abundance: many; j_gene: TRBJ1-2; v_gene: TRBV19; CDR3nt: TGTGCCAGTACCTACACCCCGGGACTATATGGCTACACCTTC; CDR3aa: CASTYTPGLYGYTF
d_gene: .; abundance: many; j_gene: TRBJ1-6; v_gene: TRBV10-3; CDR3nt: TGTGCCATCGGCAGGGAGATCGATAATTCACCCCTCCACTTT; CDR3aa: CAIGREIDNSPLHF
d_gene: .; abundance: many; j_gene: TRBJ1-2; v_gene: TRBV6-1; CDR3nt: TGTGCCAGCAGTGAATGGAACGCCCCTAACTATGGCTACACCTTC; CDR3aa: CASSEWNAPNYGYTF
d_gene: .; abundance: .; j_gene: TRBJ2-7; v_gene: TRBV11-2; CDR3nt: TGTGCCAGCAGCTTAGGTGAAGGGCTCGGGGGCTACGAGCAGTACTTC; CDR3aa: CASSLGEGLGGYEQYF
d_gene: TRBD1; abundance: .; j_gene: TRBJ1-1; v_gene: TRBV2; CDR3nt: TGTGCCAGCAGCCAATCAACAACAGGGGGACCTGCTGAAGCTTTCTTT; CDR3aa: CASSQSTTGGPAEAFF
d_gene: .; abundance: many; j_gene: TRBJ2-3; v_gene: TRBV27; CDR3nt: TGTGCCAGCAGTTTTGGATCGACGACAGATACGCAGTATTTT; CDR3aa: CASSFGSTTDTQYF
d_gene: .; abundance: many; j_gene: TRBJ2-5; v_gene: TRBV2; CDR3nt: TGTGCCAGCAGTGAGCGGGAGACCCAGTACTTC; CDR3aa: CASSERETQYF
d_gene: .; abundance: many; j_gene: TRBJ2-5; v_gene: TRBV28; CDR3nt: TGTGCCAGCAAGGGATCAGGGTCCCAAGAGACCCAGTACTTC; CDR3aa: CASKGSGSQETQYF
d_gene: .; abundance: many; j_gene: TRBJ1-4; v_gene: TRBV7-9; CDR3nt: TGTGCCAGCAGCTTGGGCAGGGGAGTTGAAAAACTGTTTTTT; CDR3aa: CASSLGRGVEKLFF
d_gene: TRBD1; abundance: once; j_gene: TRBJ1-1; v_gene: TRBV20-1; CDR3nt: TGCAGTGCTCTGCCCGGGACAGGGCACACTGAAGCTTTCTTT; CDR3aa: CSALPGTGHTEAFF
d_gene: TRBD2; abundance: few; j_gene: TRBJ2-5; v_gene: TRBV3-1; CDR3nt: TGTGCCAGCAGCTGGATAGCGGGGAAAGAGACCCAGTACTTC; CDR3aa: CASSWIAGKETQYF
d_gene: TRBD2; abundance: .; j_gene: TRBJ2-3; v_gene: TRBV12-3/TRBV12-4; CDR3nt: TGTGCCAGCAGTATCCTAGCGGGAGAAGGATCAGATACGCAGTATTTT; CDR3aa: CASSILAGEGSDTQYF
d_gene: TRBD2; abundance: many; j_gene: TRBJ2-1; v_gene: TRBV7-2; CDR3nt: TGTGCCAGCAGCTTCCGACTAGCGGGGGTTAGCTCCTACAATGAGCAGTTCTTC; CDR3aa: CASSFRLAGVSSYNEQFF
d_gene: .; abundance: .; j_gene: TRBJ1-2; v_gene: TRBV28; CDR3nt: TGTGCCAGCAGTTTATTAGGGGGATATGGCTACACCTTC; CDR3aa: CASSLLGGYGYTF
d_gene: TRBD1; abundance: many; j_gene: TRBJ2-7; v_gene: TRBV28; CDR3nt: TGTGCCAGCACCCAGGGTGGGACAGGCGCGCACGAGCAGTACTTC; CDR3aa: CASTQGGTGAHEQYF
d_gene: .; abundance: .; j_gene: TRBJ2-3; v_gene: TRBV20-1; CDR3nt: TGCAGTGCCCTCACAGATACGCAGTATTTT; CDR3aa: CSALTDTQYF
d_gene: .; abundance: many; j_gene: TRBJ1-2; v_gene: TRBV19; CDR3nt: TGTGCCAGTAGTAACCCAACAGGGTTCCATAGTGACTATGGCTACACCTTC; CDR3aa: CASSNPTGFHSDYGYTF
d_gene: .; abundance: many; j_gene: TRBJ2-3; v_gene: TRBV5-1; CDR3nt: TGCGCCAGCAGCTTGGTGGGCAGTTATAGCACAGATACGCAGTATTTT; CDR3aa: CASSLVGSYSTDTQYF
d_gene: .; abundance: many; j_gene: TRBJ2-7; v_gene: TRBV7-9; CDR3nt: TGTGCCAGCAGTCGTCCTCCCGACAAGCCCAGCAACGAGCAGTACTTC; CDR3aa: CASSRPPDKPSNEQYF
d_gene: .; abundance: many; j_gene: TRBJ2-7; v_gene: TRBV11-2; CDR3nt: TGTGCCAGCAGCTTAGATCTCCAGGGGAGCTACGAGCAGTACTTC; CDR3aa: CASSLDLQGSYEQYF
d_gene: TRBD2; abundance: few; j_gene: TRBJ2-1; v_gene: TRBV9; CDR3nt: TGTGCCAGCAGCGTAGAGGGACTAGCGGAGATCTACAATGAGCAGTTCTTC; CDR3aa: CASSVEGLAEIYNEQFF
d_gene: TRBD2; abundance: .; j_gene: TRBJ2-1; v_gene: TRBV7-3; CDR3nt: TGTGCCAGCAGCCCCAGCGGGAGCCACAATGAGCAGTTCTTC; CDR3aa: CASSPSGSHNEQFF
d_gene: .; abundance: .; j_gene: TRBJ1-1; v_gene: TRBV11-2; CDR3nt: TGTGCCAGCAGCATTCACAGCTTACTGAACACTGAAGCTTTCTTT; CDR3aa: CASSIHSLLNTEAFF